Below, 24 T cell receptor beta chains from the same sample are listed, as sequenced in a study of blood T cell repertoires in COVID-19 (dated by TCRdb to about 2020). Libraries were prepared through the immunoSEQ multiplex PCR assay. Held by TCRdb, this immuneACCESS table contains in-frame sequences only and omits some clones. Under half of the omission traces to an unresolved V gene where checked; the cause of the rest is unknown. The sample has fewer than 250,000 clones on record, about four fifths of them singletons. About 3.6% of the sample lies in the top ten. Input material: PBMCs or T cells enriched from blood (not recorded which). These TCRs come from a woman aged 40 to 50 who had been exposed to COVID-19.

This clone has a handful of counts. The rearrangement links TRBV11-2 to TRBJ1-2; D is ambiguous. CDR1 and CDR2 (germline): SGHAT, FQNNGV. This CDR3 contains 13 residues. V lost 4 bases and J 0 bases, leaving 6 bases between the germline ends. The CDR3 DNA sequence: TGTGCCAGCAGCTCACATCCTAACTATGGCTACACCTTC. Translation: CASSSHPNYGYTF.

The chain combines TRBV12-5 with TRBJ2-5, with 10 bases lining up with TRBD1. This CDR3 has 17 amino acids. J lost 7 bases, V lost 4 bases, and 15 bases had no gene match. Germline V gene sequence: CDR1 LGHNT, CDR2 FRNRAP. The chain's CDR3 is CASGSTLHRQGAGTQYF. The CDR3 DNA sequence: TGTGCTAGTGGTTCCACTCTTCATCGACAGGGGGCAGGGACCCAGTACTTC.

This clone appeared a few times. The chain carries TRBV6-2 or TRBV6-3 and TRBJ1-2, with D maybe TRBD1 (6 bases). Germline CDR1 MNHEY, CDR2 SVGEGT. Trimming left V 0 bases short and J 7 bases short, with 12 bases between. The CDR3 length is 14 residues. CDR3 protein: CASSYSGGEAGYTF. DNA for the CDR3: TGTGCCAGCAGTTACTCTGGGGGCGAGGCTGGCTACACCTTC.

The chain carries TRBV6-1 and TRBJ2-7, with TRBD2 identical over 9 bases. The trim removed 2 bases at V and 2 bases at J, leaving 13 bases unmatched. In germline, CDR1 is MNHNS, CDR2 SASEGT. The CDR3 is made up of 18 amino acids. The CDR3 here is CASSESGAGGSSPYEQYF. CDR3 nucleotide sequence: TGTGCCAGCAGTGAATCGGGAGCGGGGGGTTCTTCCCCCTACGAGCAGTACTTC.

V and J are TRBV15 and TRBJ1-5, with D maybe TRBD1 (5 bases). The CDR3 covers 16 residues. Trimming took 0 bases from V and 4 from J, leaving 13 bases between them. CDR1 and CDR2 from the germline V gene are LNHNV and YYDKDF (reference sequence). CDR3 sequence: CATSRDKSGGNQPQHF. CDR3 sequence (DNA): TGTGCCACCAGCAGAGATAAGAGCGGGGGGAATCAGCCCCAGCATTTT.

This chain uses TRBV19 with TRBJ2-7; possible D gene TRBD1, 5 bases. Germline V lookup: CDR1 LNHDA, CDR2 SQIVND (reference sequence). Trimming removed 1 base from V and 0 bases from J, with 10 bases in between. This CDR3 is 15 amino acids long. CDR3 coding DNA: TGTGCCAGTAGTATAGGGGGCAGTAGCTCCTACGAGCAGTACTTC. It is translated as CASSIGGSSSYEQYF.

The chain has TRBV5-4 and TRBJ2-7; 7 bases map to TRBD1. The CDR3 length is 14 residues. CDR1 and CDR2 from the germline V gene are SGHNT and YYREEE (reference sequence). V shed 5 bases, J shed 6 bases, and the junction held 11 bases outside the gene matches. The CDR3 region is CASSGTVHGGEQYF. The CDR3 bases are TGTGCCAGCAGTGGGACAGTCCATGGGGGCGAGCAGTACTTC.

The V gene is TRBV6-2 or TRBV6-3, the J gene TRBJ2-1, with D unclear. V dropped 2 bases and J dropped 8 bases, with 4 bases sitting between them. This CDR3 spans 11 amino acids. The germline gives CDR1 MNHEY, CDR2 SVGEGT. The chain's CDR3 is CASSYSDEQFF. The CDR3 DNA sequence: TGTGCCAGCAGTTACAGCGATGAGCAGTTCTTC.

CDR3 sequence (DNA): TGCAGCGCAGAGGAGGGGCTGGGTGAAAAACTGTTTTTT. Its protein product is CSAEEGLGEKLFF. The chain uses TRBV29-1 and TRBJ1-4, with a weak D call TRBD1 (5 bases). The CDR3 runs to 13 residues. Germline V gives CDR1 SQVTM, CDR2 ANQGSEA. The V end lost 7 bases, the J end lost 7 bases, and 16 bases lay between the germline ends.

The rearrangement uses TRBV7-3 and TRBJ1-3, with D perhaps TRBD1 (6 bases). V was shortened by 5 bases and J by 0 bases, with 20 bases between the two germline ends. Germline V gene lookup returns CDR1 SGHTA and CDR2 FQGTGA. The CDR3 extends over 18 amino acids. CDR3 bases: TGTGCCAGCAGCGTACGTCAATACAGGGCCGACTCTGGAAACACCATATATTTT. Its protein product is CASSVRQYRADSGNTIYF.

This sequence joins TRBV10-3 and TRBJ2-1; 8 bases align to TRBD2. Germline V lookup: CDR1 ENHRY, CDR2 SYGVKD. Trimming cost V 3 bases and J 1 base; bases outside gene matches: 2. CDR3 length equals 15 residues. The CDR3 bases are TGTGCCATCAGTGACCCTAGCGGGTCCTACAATGAGCAGTTCTTC. The encoded protein is CAISDPSGSYNEQFF.

The chain joins TRBV5-4 to TRBJ1-1; no reliable D call. Trimming took 5 bases from V and 0 from J, leaving 17 bases between them. CDR3 length equals 16 residues. Germline V gene sequence: CDR1 SGHNT, CDR2 YYREEE (reference sequence). CDR3 coding DNA: TGTGCCAGCAGTCCGGATCGAAACAGCCTGAACACTGAAGCTTTCTTT. This sequence encodes CASSPDRNSLNTEAFF.

The chain links TRBV2 to TRBJ1-2, with 7 positions matching TRBD1. The length of the CDR3 is 14 residues. Germline loops: CDR1 SNHLY, CDR2 FYNNEI. After removal of 7 bases from V and 4 bases from J, the junction contained 9 bases not matched to a gene. CDR3 in amino acids: CASIGQVRGYGYTF. CDR3 nucleotides: TGTGCCAGCATAGGACAGGTCAGAGGCTATGGCTACACCTTC.

In this sample, this clone turned up a few times. For the CDR3, the DNA is TGTGCCAGCAGCCGCGGCGGATCAGGGTGGGTAAACACTGAAGCTTTCTTT. This encodes CASSRGGSGWVNTEAFF. V is TRBV14 and J is TRBJ1-1, with a possible D match to TRBD1 (5 bases). The CDR3 runs 17 residues. From germline, CDR1 is SGHDN and CDR2 FVKESK. V was trimmed by 4 bases and J by 2 bases, leaving 20 bases between them.

Details on this clone: This sample also contains other DNA sequences that code for the same CDR3. This chain connects TRBV11-2 to TRBJ2-2, with D possibly TRBD1 on 5 matching bases. V lost 5 bases, J lost 2 bases, and 9 bases lay in between. CDR3 length: 14 residues. Per germline, CDR1 SGHAT and CDR2 FQNNGV. CDR3 sequence reads: CASSRRGNTGELFF. In nucleotides, the CDR3 is TGTGCCAGCAGCAGAAGGGGTAACACCGGGGAGCTGTTTTTT. Using reference TRBV11-2 and TRBJ2-2 for the parts outside the CDR3, the full variable domain is EAGVAQSPRYKIIEKRQSVAFWCNPISGHATLYWYQQILGQGPKLLIQFQNNGVVDDSQLPKDRFSAERLKGVDSTLKIQPAKLEDSAVYLCASSRRGNTGELFFGEGSRLTVL.

This rearrangement joins TRBV5-1 to TRBJ1-2, with 9 bases that match TRBD1. Germline lookup yields CDR1 SGHRS and CDR2 YFSETQ. CDR3 length equals 15 residues. Losses at the gene ends were 4 bases for V and 4 bases for J; bases not matched to a gene: 8. DNA of the CDR3: TGCGCCAGCAGCAGCGGGGGACAGGGCCCCTATGGCTACACCTTC. Protein sequence: CASSSGGQGPYGYTF.

The chain recombines TRBV7-6 with TRBJ2-1; TRBD2 matches at 7 bases. The length of the CDR3 is 15 residues. Unmatched junction bases numbered 8, after V lost 1 base and J lost 8 bases. CDR1 and CDR2 from the germline V gene are SGHVS and FNYEAQ. The CDR3: CASSLDGSGGDEQFF. CDR3 DNA sequence: TGTGCCAGCAGCTTAGATGGCTCGGGGGGAGATGAGCAGTTCTTC.

The rearrangement links TRBV2 to TRBJ1-3, with a weak D call TRBD1 (6 bases). CDR1 and CDR2 (germline): SNHLY, FYNNEI. V was shortened by 7 bases and J by 2 bases, with 15 bases between the two germline ends. The CDR3 sequence is 15 residues long. CDR3: CASMGNRVAGNTIYF. In nucleotides, the CDR3 is TGTGCCAGCATGGGAAACAGGGTAGCTGGAAACACCATATATTTT.

The chain links TRBV6-5 to TRBJ1-5, with TRBD1 as a possible D gene (6 bases). The CDR3 length is 13 residues. Looked up from germline, CDR1 is MNHEY and CDR2 is SVGAGI. Trimming pared 6 bases from V and 4 bases from J, leaving 10 bases between. The CDR3 here is CASRIDRNQPQHF. The CDR3 DNA reads as TGTGCCAGCAGGATTGACAGGAATCAGCCCCAGCATTTT.

V usage is TRBV2 and J usage is TRBJ2-6; D might be TRBD1 (6 bases). The CDR3 is made up of 17 amino acids. The ends were cut back, 7 bases at V and 1 base at J, with 17 bases in the middle. Germline V gene data show CDR1 as SNHLY and CDR2 as FYNNEI. The chain's CDR3 is CASNGGLGVSGANVLTF. CDR3 DNA sequence: TGTGCCAGCAATGGGGGCCTCGGAGTATCTGGGGCCAACGTCCTGACTTTC.

This clone showed up just a few times. This chain connects TRBV4-3 to TRBJ1-3; 7 nucleotides align to TRBD1. With V trimmed by 2 bases and J by 0 bases, 7 bases remained unmatched. The CDR3 contains 17 residues. Germline V lookup: CDR1 LGHNA, CDR2 YSLEER. The chain's CDR3 is CASSQTGTASSGNTIYF. The CDR3 DNA sequence: TGCGCCAGCAGCCAAACCGGGACAGCGAGCTCTGGAAACACCATATATTTT.

The V gene is TRBV3-1 (or the pseudogene TRBV3-2), the J gene TRBJ1-5, with D hard to call. Trimming left V 4 bases short and J 6 bases short, with 13 bases between. This CDR3 has 14 amino acids. Germline V lookup: CDR1 LGHDT, CDR2 YNNKEL (reference sequence). As DNA, the CDR3 is TGTGCCAGCAGCCTGAATCTAGGGAGTCAGCCCCAGCATTTT. This codes for CASSLNLGSQPQHF.

The gene calls are TRBV15 and TRBJ1-1; tentative D call: TRBD1 (5 bases). CDR3 size: 14 residues. V lost 7 bases and J lost 1, with 13 bases in between. Germline CDR1 is LNHNV and CDR2 is YYDKDF (reference sequence). The CDR3: CATTAGRGNTEAFF. In DNA, the CDR3 is TGTGCCACCACCGCGGGACGGGGGAACACTGAAGCTTTCTTT. Combining the CDR3 with reference TRBV15 and TRBJ1-1 gives the whole variable domain DAMVIQNPRYQVTQFGKPVTLSCSQTLNHNVMYWYQQKSSQAPKLLFHYYDKDFNNEADTPDNFQSRRPNTSFCFLDIRSPGLGDTAMYLCATTAGRGNTEAFFGQGTRLTVV.

CDR3 sequence (DNA): TGTGCCAGCAGCTTCCCGACAGGGGGGGGATCCTACGAGCAGTACTTC. It specifies CASSFPTGGGSYEQYF. This chain connects TRBV5-6 to TRBJ2-7; TRBD1 aligns across 9 bases. Germline-derived CDR1 and CDR2 are SGHDT and YYEEEE. The V segment lost 2 bases and the J segment 1 base; nucleotides outside the gene matches: 7. This CDR3 comprises 16 residues.